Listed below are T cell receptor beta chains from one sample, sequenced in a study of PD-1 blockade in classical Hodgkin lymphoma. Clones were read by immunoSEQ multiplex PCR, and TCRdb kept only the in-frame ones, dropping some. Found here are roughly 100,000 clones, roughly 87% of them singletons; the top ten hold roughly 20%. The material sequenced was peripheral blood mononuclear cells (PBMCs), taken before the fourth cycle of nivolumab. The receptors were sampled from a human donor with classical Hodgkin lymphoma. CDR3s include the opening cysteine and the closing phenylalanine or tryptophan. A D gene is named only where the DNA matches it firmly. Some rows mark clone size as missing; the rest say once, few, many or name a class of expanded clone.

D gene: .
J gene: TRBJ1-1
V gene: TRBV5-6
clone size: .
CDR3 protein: CASTGGRLNTEAFF
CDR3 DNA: TGTGCCAGCACCGGCGGACGTCTGAACACTGAAGCTTTCTTT

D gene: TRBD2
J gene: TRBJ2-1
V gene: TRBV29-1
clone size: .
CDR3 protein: CSVESGSWDEQFF
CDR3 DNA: TGCAGCGTCGAGAGCGGGAGCTGGGATGAGCAGTTCTTC

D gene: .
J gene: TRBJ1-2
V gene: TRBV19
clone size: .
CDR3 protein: CASSPTTGGYGYTF
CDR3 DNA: TGTGCCAGTAGTCCGACGACGGGAGGCTATGGCTACACCTTC

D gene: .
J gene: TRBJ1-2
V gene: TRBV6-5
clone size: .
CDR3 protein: CASSFLDRIDYGYTF
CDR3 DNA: TGTGCCAGCAGTTTCCTCGACAGGATAGACTATGGCTACACCTTC

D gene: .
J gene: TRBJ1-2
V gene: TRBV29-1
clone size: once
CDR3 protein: CSVSGGGIGYTF
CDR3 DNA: TGCAGCGTTTCTGGGGGCGGGATTGGCTACACCTTC

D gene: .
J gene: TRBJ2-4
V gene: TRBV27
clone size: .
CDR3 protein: CASSLGGTKNIQYF
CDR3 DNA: TGTGCCAGCAGCTTGGGAGGTACCAAAAACATTCAGTACTTC

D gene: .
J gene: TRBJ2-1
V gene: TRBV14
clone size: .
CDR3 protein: CASSLGLRGSYNEQFF
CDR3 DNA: TGTGCCAGCAGCCTTGGACTTCGAGGCTCCTACAATGAGCAGTTCTTC

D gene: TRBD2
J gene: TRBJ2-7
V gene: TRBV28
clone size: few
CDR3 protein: CASSLGGRAWEQYF
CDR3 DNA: TGTGCCAGCAGTTTAGGCGGGAGGGCCTGGGAGCAGTACTTC

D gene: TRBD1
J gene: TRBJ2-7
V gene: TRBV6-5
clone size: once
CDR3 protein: CASSYHGQGEQYF
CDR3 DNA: TGTGCCAGCAGTTACCATGGACAGGGCGAGCAGTACTTC

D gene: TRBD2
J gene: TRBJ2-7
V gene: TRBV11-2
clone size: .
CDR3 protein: CASSLYTRTSESYEQYF
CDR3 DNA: TGTGCCAGCAGCTTATATACGCGGACTAGCGAGTCCTACGAGCAGTACTTC

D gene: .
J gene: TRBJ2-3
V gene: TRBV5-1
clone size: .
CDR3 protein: CASSLVPRAGGGTDTQYF
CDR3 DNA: TGCGCCAGCAGCTTGGTACCTAGAGCTGGGGGAGGCACAGATACGCAGTATTTT

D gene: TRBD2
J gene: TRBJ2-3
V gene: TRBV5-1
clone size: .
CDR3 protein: CASSLLAGGFKDTQYF
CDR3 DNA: TGCGCCAGCAGCTTACTAGCGGGAGGTTTCAAAGATACGCAGTATTTT

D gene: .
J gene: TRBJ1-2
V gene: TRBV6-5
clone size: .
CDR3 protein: CASRMGGDYGYTF
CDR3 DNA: TGTGCCAGCAGAATGGGGGGTGACTATGGCTACACCTTC

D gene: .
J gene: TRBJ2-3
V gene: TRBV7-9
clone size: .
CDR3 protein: CASSPGLGPAPTDTQYF
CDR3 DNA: TGTGCCAGCAGCCCCGGGCTGGGGCCTGCCCCCACAGATACGCAGTATTTT

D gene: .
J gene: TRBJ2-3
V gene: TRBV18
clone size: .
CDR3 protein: CASSPPGRGDTQYF
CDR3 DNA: TGTGCCAGCTCACCACCGGGCAGAGGGGATACGCAGTATTTT

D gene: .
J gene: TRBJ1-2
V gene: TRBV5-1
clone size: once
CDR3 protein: CASSLGASDRRPNYGYTF
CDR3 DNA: TGCGCCAGCAGCCTGGGTGCTTCGGACCGACGACCAAACTATGGCTACACCTTC

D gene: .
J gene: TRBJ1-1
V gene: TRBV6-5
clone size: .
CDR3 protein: CASSNPHKTEAFF
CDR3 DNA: TGTGCCAGCAGTAACCCTCATAAGACTGAAGCTTTCTTT

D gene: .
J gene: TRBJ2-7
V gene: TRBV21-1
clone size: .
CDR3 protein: CASRGQGYEQYF
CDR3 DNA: TGTGCCAGCAGGGGACAAGGATACGAGCAGTACTTC

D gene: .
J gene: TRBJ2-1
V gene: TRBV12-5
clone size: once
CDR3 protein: CASGLVKSLANEQFF
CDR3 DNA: TGTGCTAGTGGTTTGGTAAAGTCTCTAGCAAATGAGCAGTTCTTC

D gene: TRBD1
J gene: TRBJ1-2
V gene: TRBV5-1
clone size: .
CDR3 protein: CASRDDTGAGGYTF
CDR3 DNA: TGCGCCAGCAGGGACGACACAGGGGCCGGTGGCTACACCTTC

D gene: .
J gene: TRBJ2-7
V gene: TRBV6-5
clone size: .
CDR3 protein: CASGTVSSEQYF
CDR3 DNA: TGTGCCAGCGGGACCGTGTCGTCCGAGCAGTACTTC

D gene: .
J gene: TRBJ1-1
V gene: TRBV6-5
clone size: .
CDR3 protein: CASSYSEQGTEAFF
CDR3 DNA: TGTGCCAGCAGTTACTCGGAGCAAGGGACTGAAGCTTTCTTT

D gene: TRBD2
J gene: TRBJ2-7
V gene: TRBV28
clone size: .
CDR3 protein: CASSSLAGARYEQYF
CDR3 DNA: TGTGCCAGCAGTTCCTTAGCGGGAGCTAGATACGAGCAGTACTTC

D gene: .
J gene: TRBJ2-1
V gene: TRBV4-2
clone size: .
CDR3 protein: CASSQGGALEQFF
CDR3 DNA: TGTGCCAGCAGCCAAGGGGGGGCCTTAGAGCAGTTCTTC

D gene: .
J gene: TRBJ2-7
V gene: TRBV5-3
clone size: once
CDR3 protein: CARSSLYEQYF
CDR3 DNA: TGTGCCAGAAGCTCGCTCTACGAGCAGTACTTC

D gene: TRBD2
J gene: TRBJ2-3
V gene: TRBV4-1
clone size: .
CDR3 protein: CASSLSGRATDTQYF
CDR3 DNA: TGCGCCAGCAGCCTTAGCGGGAGGGCCACAGATACGCAGTATTTT

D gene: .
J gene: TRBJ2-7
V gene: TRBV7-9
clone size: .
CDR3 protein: CASSSRLKPHEQYF
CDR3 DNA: TGTGCCAGCAGCTCCAGACTAAAGCCCCACGAGCAGTACTTC

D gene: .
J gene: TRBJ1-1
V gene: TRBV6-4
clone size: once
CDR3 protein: CASSDSYGPSFNTEAFF
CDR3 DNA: TGTGCCAGCAGTGACTCTTATGGTCCCAGCTTCAACACTGAAGCTTTCTTT

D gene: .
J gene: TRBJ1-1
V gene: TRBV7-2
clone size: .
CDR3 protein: CASSLASWVNTEAFF
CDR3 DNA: TGTGCCAGCAGCTTAGCCTCGTGGGTGAACACTGAAGCTTTCTTT

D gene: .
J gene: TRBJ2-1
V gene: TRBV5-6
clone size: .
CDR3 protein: CASSLSNGQTLSYNEQFF
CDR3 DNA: TGTGCCAGCAGCTTGAGTAATGGGCAGACCCTCTCCTACAATGAGCAGTTCTTC

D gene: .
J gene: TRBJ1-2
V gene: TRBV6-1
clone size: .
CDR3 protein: CASSEQVLLNYGYTF
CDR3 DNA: TGTGCCAGCAGTGAACAAGTCCTATTGAACTATGGCTACACCTTC

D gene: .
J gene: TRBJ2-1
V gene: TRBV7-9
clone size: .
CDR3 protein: CATRGGRTYNEQFF
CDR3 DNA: TGTGCCACCAGGGGCGGAAGGACCTACAATGAGCAGTTCTTC

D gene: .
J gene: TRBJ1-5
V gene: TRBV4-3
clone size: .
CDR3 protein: CASSHATVNQPQHF
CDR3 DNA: TGCGCCAGCAGCCACGCGACAGTGAATCAGCCCCAGCATTTT

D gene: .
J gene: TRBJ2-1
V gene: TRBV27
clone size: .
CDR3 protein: CASSRTGAYEQFF
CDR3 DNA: TGTGCCAGCAGCCGCACCGGGGCGTATGAGCAGTTCTTC

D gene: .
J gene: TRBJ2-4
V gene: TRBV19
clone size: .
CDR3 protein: CASSMNIKKNIQYF
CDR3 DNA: TGTGCCAGTAGTATGAATATAAAGAAAAACATTCAGTACTTC